The clone carrying this TCR beta chain was seen a few times. Germline assignment: CDR1 SGHTS and CDR2 YDEGEE. J gave up 4 bases and V 2 bases, and 8 bases lay outside the gene matches. CDR3 length: 16 amino acids. The sample comes from a study of T cell changes during pregnancy in multiple sclerosis. The repertoire was sequenced with immunoSEQ multiplex PCR; TCRdb's copy has only in-frame clones and lacks some. The sample holds 35,000 to 50,000 clones, around 84% seen once. Specimen: CD4+ T cells from peripheral blood mononuclear cells, collected before pregnancy. The chain couples TRBV5-8 to TRBJ2-1; TRBD2 agrees at 8 bases. The source is a female donor with multiple sclerosis, enrolled in a pregnancy study. The CDR3, as DNA: TGTGCCAGCAGCTTCGTCACACTAGCGGCATACAATGAGCAGTTCTTC. Translated, it gives CASSFVTLAAYNEQFF.